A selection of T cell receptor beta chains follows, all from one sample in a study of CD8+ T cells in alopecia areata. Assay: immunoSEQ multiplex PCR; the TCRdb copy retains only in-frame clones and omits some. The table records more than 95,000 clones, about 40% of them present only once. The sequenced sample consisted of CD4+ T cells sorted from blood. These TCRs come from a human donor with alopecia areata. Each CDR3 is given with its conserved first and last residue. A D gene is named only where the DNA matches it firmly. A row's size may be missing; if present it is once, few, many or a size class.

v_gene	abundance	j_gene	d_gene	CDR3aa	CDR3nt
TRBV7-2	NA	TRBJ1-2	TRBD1	CASSLTGGFGNYGYTF	TGTGCCAGCAGCTTGACAGGGGGGTTTGGCAACTATGGCTACACCTTC
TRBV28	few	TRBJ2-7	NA	CASSFRHSRMAYEQYF	TGTGCCAGCAGTTTCCGTCACAGCCGGATGGCCTACGAGCAGTACTTC
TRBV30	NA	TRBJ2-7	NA	CAWSSQGVEQYF	TGTGCCTGGAGTTCACAGGGCGTCGAGCAGTACTTC
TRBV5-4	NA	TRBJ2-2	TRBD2	CASSVGTSGSSGELFF	TGTGCCAGCAGCGTCGGGACTAGCGGTTCGTCCGGGGAGCTGTTTTTT
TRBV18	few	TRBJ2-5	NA	CASSPRVWETQYF	TGTGCCAGCTCACCACGCGTCTGGGAGACCCAGTACTTC
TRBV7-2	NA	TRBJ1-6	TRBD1	CASTGQRNSPLHF	TGTGCCAGCACGGGACAGCGAAATTCACCCCTCCACTTT
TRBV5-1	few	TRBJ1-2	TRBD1	CASSLVGTDRGDGYTF	TGCGCCAGCAGCTTGGTGGGAACGGACAGGGGAGATGGCTACACCTTC
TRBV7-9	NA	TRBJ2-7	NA	CASSLYSPSSSYEQYF	TGTGCCAGCAGCTTATACTCCCCTTCTAGCTCCTACGAGCAGTACTTC
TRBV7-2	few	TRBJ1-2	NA	CASSRPVGDNYGYTF	TGTGCCAGCAGCCGCCCCGTGGGGGATAACTATGGCTACACCTTC
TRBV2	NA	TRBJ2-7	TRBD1	CASQETGYNYEQYF	TGTGCCAGTCAGGAGACAGGGTATAACTACGAGCAGTACTTC
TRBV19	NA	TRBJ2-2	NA	CASSGSAGELFF	TGTGCCAGTAGTGGTTCGGCCGGGGAGCTGTTTTTT
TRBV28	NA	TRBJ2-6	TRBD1	CASSYTQQGAGANVLTF	TGTGCCAGCAGTTACACGCAACAGGGGGCTGGGGCCAACGTCCTGACTTTC
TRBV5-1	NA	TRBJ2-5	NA	CASSSGAEETQYF	TGCGCCAGCAGCTCCGGAGCAGAAGAGACCCAGTACTTC
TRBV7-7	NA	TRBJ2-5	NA	CASSSGQNQETQYF	TGTGCTAGCAGCTCTGGACAGAACCAAGAGACCCAGTACTTC
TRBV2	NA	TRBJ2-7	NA	CASKKWGPEGYEQYF	TGTGCCAGCAAGAAGTGGGGGCCGGAGGGGTACGAGCAGTACTTC
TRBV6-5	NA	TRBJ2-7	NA	CASRGTFTSYEQYF	TGTGCCAGCAGGGGCACCTTTACATCCTACGAGCAGTACTTC
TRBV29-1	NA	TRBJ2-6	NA	CSAGQKLTGANVLTF	TGCAGCGCTGGACAGAAACTAACTGGGGCCAACGTCCTGACTTTC
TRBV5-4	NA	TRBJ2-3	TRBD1	CASSLMTGVTDTQYF	TGTGCCAGCAGCTTGATGACAGGGGTCACAGATACGCAGTATTTT
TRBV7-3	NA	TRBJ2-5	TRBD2	CASSPSAGAETQYF	TGTGCCAGCAGCCCATCAGCGGGGGCGGAGACCCAGTACTTC
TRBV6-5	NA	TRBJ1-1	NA	CASSWLQENTEAFF	TGTGCCAGCAGTTGGCTACAGGAGAACACTGAAGCTTTCTTT
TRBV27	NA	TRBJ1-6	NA	CASSFRENNSPLHF	TGTGCCAGCAGTTTCCGGGAAAATAATTCACCCCTCCACTTT
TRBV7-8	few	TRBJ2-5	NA	CASSLGQIVETQYF	TGTGCCAGCAGCTTAGGACAGATTGTAGAGACCCAGTACTTC
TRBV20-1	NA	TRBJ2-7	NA	CSARVGSEQYF	TGCAGTGCTAGAGTTGGGAGCGAGCAGTACTTC
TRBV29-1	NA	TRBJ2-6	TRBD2	CSVVGSGRALRGANVLTF	TGCAGCGTTGTGGGTAGCGGGAGGGCCTTGCGGGGGGCCAACGTCCTGACTTTC
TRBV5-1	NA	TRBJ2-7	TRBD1	CATRDSLDGTHEQYF	TGCGCCACCAGGGACAGTCTGGACGGGACCCACGAGCAGTACTTC
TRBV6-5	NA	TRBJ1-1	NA	CASSLQGRTTEAFF	TGTGCCAGCAGTTTACAGGGTCGGACCACTGAAGCTTTCTTT
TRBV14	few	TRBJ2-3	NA	CASSQGGAALGTDTQYF	TGTGCCAGCAGCCAAGGCGGGGCGGCCCTAGGAACAGATACGCAGTATTTT
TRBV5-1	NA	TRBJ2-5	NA	CASSALEEETQYF	TGCGCCAGCAGCGCCCTAGAGGAGGAGACCCAGTACTTC
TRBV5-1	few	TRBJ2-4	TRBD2	CASSQLAEQNIQYF	TGCGCCAGCAGCCAACTAGCGGAGCAAAACATTCAGTACTTC
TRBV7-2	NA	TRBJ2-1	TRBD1	CATRRQGQNYNEQFF	TGTGCCACCCGAAGACAGGGGCAAAACTACAATGAGCAGTTCTTC
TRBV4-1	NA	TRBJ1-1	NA	CASSHALGTEWGF	TGCGCCAGCAGCCATGCTTTGGGGACGGAATGGGGATTT
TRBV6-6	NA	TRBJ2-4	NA	CASSQGAAKNIQYF	TGTGCCAGCAGCCAGGGAGCAGCCAAAAACATTCAGTACTTC
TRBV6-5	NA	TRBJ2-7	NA	CASSYMGNDYF	TGTGCCAGCAGTTACATGGGGAATGATTACTTC
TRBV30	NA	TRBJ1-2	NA	CAWSVLGHNYGYTF	TGTGCCTGGAGTGTATTGGGACACAACTATGGCTACACCTTC
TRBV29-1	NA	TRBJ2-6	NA	CSPFFGLTASSGANVLTF	TGCAGCCCTTTCTTTGGGTTGACCGCAAGCTCTGGGGCCAACGTCCTGACTTTC
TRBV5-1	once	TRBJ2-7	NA	CASSPQPGQRTYEQYF	TGCGCCAGCAGCCCCCAACCGGGACAACGTACCTACGAGCAGTACTTC
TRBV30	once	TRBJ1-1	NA	CAWGQPNTEAFF	TGTGCCTGGGGACAGCCGAACACTGAAGCTTTCTTT
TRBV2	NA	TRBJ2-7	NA	CASSLAHGSYEQYF	TGTGCCAGCAGTTTAGCCCATGGGTCCTACGAGCAGTACTTC
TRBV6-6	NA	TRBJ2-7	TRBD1	CASSYHTGQPYEQYF	TGTGCCAGCAGTTACCACACGGGACAGCCCTACGAGCAGTACTTC
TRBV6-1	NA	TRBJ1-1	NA	CASSETRNTEAFF	TGTGCCAGCAGTGAGACAAGGAACACTGAAGCTTTCTTT
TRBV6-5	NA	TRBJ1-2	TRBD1	CASSTTGVGYTF	TGTGCCAGCAGCACGACAGGGGTTGGCTACACCTTC
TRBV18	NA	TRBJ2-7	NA	CASSPTSGWGHEQYF	TGTGCCAGCTCACCAACCAGCGGATGGGGGCACGAGCAGTACTTC